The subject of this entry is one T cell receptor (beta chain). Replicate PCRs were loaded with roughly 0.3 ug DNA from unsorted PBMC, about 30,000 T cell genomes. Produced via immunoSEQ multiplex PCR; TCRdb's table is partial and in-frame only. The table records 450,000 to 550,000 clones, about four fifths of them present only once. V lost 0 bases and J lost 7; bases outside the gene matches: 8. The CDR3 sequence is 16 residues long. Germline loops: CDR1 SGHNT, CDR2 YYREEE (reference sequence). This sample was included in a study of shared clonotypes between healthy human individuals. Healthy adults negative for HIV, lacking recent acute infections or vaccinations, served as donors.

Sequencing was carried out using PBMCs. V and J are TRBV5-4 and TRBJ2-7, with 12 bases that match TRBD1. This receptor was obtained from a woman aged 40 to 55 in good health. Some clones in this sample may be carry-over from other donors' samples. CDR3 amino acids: CASSLGGGDRGREQYF. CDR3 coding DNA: TGTGCCAGCAGCTTGGGGGGCGGGGACAGGGGGCGAGAGCAGTACTTC.